This T cell receptor (beta chain) was sequenced during a study of glioma-infiltrating T cells (dated by TCRdb to 2016 to 2017). Context from the whole study: The study sequenced TCR alpha- and beta-chain repertoires from glioma tissue, from non-neoplastic brain tissue and from matched peripheral blood mononuclear cells. Three low-grade glioma patients, roughly eight primary glioblastoma patients, and three non-glioma patients who contributed non-neoplastic brain tissue made up the paired cohort. To gauge divergence between tissue and blood T-cell populations, every tissue-infiltrating repertoire was compared against the peripheral blood repertoire from the same patient.

The paper's findings and limits, for the study overall: VJ-independent divergence between tissue and blood was lower than expected in non-neoplastic patients but higher than expected in all gliomas, particularly low-grade gliomas. The group comparisons were based on small numbers of patients: three non-neoplastic, three low-grade glioma and eight glioblastoma patients. Tissue and blood shared very few CDR3 sequences, a result attributed to high CDR3 diversity and limited sampling.

This clonotype appeared many times. The antigen it binds to is not known. Nothing much larger sits one base from this clone, and base qualities are not available. TCR alpha and beta CDR3 regions were amplified with the iRepertoire nested amplicon-rescue multiplex PCR (arm-PCR) platform from RNA. The input for one-step reverse transcription and amplification was about 95-450 ng of either tissue mRNA or PBMC total RNA. Following bead purification, Illumina adapters were added by a secondary multiplex PCR, and libraries between 200 and 400 bp were gel-purified. Internal 6-nucleotide barcodes were carried by the libraries and were used for demultiplexing. The libraries were sequenced on an Illumina MiSeq using 2x220 or 2x250 nucleotide paired-end reads. The original pipeline was this. FLASH 1.2.11 was used to merge paired reads, and BWA-MEM then aligned the reads to the GRCh37 human genome before TRA and TRB reads were extracted. For V and J assignment, an IMGT-derived reference of cassette sequences and CDR3 motifs that included pseudogenes was used. Reads were translated in three frames, and productive CDR3s were defined as those with a C...FGXG motif and no stop codons. Unique combinations of V-J cassette pair and CDR3 amino acid sequence were defined as clonotypes. Hamming distance filtering was applied to reads, with thresholds set by the sequence error rate of each sample in mapped regions. In TCRdb, the public reads were trimmed at Q25 with fastp and aligned with MiXCR, with productive beta chains retained. Rows merge per CDR3 protein into single entries with the most common DNA and genes. Clone size and V and J calls follow TCRdb, not the original study. This sample is represented by about 190,000 distinct CDR3 sequences; roughly a third of them were singletons. The top ten constitute 20% to 25% of the sample.

V is pared back by 2 bases and J by 9 bases, with 8 bases lying between the germline termini. Including the terminal cysteine and phenylalanine, the CDR3 comprises 13 residues. The read is trimmed to its CDR3 DNA, 39 bases read in frame from base 1. The germline V gene yields MGHDK for CDR1 and SYGVNS for CDR2. The TCR sequence derives from a human donor with low-grade glioma or glioblastoma, undergoing nonglioma brain surgery, or in good health (not recorded which). The sample was glioma tissue, nonneoplastic brain tissue, or PBMCs (not recorded which). This chain is built from TRBV25-1 and TRBJ1-6; the D gene is unclear. The bases read TGTGCCAGCAGTGAAATTGGGCGTTCACCCCTCCACTTT. The encoded protein is CASSEIGRSPLHF. Where the CDR3 stops, the reference TRBV25-1 and TRBJ1-6 genes take over; the full variable domain is EADIYQTPRYLVIGTGKKITLECSQTMGHDKMYWYQQDPGMELHLIHYSYGVNSTEKGDLSSESTVSRIRTEHFPLTLESARPSHTSQYLCASSEIGRSPLHFGNGTRLTVT.